This T cell receptor (beta chain) was profiled in a study of CD4+ T cells in melanoma. About this clone itself: As yet, its antigen is unknown.

Findings and caveats of the study: Diverse differentiation states were reported for melanoma neoantigen-specific CD4+ T cells. A reported correlation linked neoantigen-specific CD4+ T cells to CD8+, macrophage and B cell function.

CDR3 length: 15 residues. The germline gives CDR1 KGHSH, CDR2 LQKENI. V was trimmed by 4 bases and J by 4 bases, leaving 11 bases between them. Generated by immunoSEQ multiplex PCR, the TCRdb table keeps only in-frame clones and is missing some. The profile covers about 50,000 clones, with roughly 89% appearing a single time and 10% to 15% taken by the ten largest. The receptor's source is a human donor with melanoma. The V and J genes are TRBV18 and TRBJ2-6; tentative D call: TRBD1 (5 bases). Sequenced: peripheral blood. The CDR3, as DNA: TGTGCCAGCTCACAACAGGATTACGGGGCCAACGTCCTGACTTTC. Its protein product is CASSQQDYGANVLTF.